One and the same sample provided the 12 T cell receptor beta chains below, sequenced in a study of neurological immune-mediated disorders (dated by TCRdb to the late 2010s). Library preparation employed 5' RACE. These reads were obtained on an Illumina HiSeq 2500. Starting from the raw public reads, TCRdb applied fastp trimming at Q25, assembled clones with MiXCR and retained in-frame beta chains. For every CDR3 protein sequence, its rows merge into one entry that carries the most common genes and DNA. Counted in this sample were 65,000 to 85,000 distinct CDR3 sequences; approximately 5.8% of them appeared once. The ten biggest clones cover roughly 8.6% of the sample. The time point label corresponds to: longitudinal time-point 2. Sample: PBMCs. The receptors derive from a woman aged 55-69 years with multiple sclerosis.

This clonotype was recorded many times. The chain recombines TRBV7-2 with TRBJ2-1, with TRBD1 matching over 7 bases. Trimming took 5 bases from V and 4 from J; bases not matched to a gene: 5. Per the germline V gene, CDR1 is SGHTA and CDR2 is FQGNSA. There are 14 residues in the CDR3. CDR3 protein: CASSPVQGYNEQFF. DNA for the CDR3: TGTGCCAGCAGCCCCGTACAGGGGTACAATGAGCAGTTCTTC.

Ten or more counts support this clonotype. The chain links TRBV5-1 to TRBJ2-1; 13 bases agree with TRBD2. CDR1 SGHRS and CDR2 YFSETQ come from the germline V gene. V lost 4 bases to trimming and J lost 4 bases; unmatched junction nucleotides: 8. The CDR3 is 17 amino acids. The CDR3, as DNA: TGCGCCAGCAGCCCACCGATACTAGCGGGGGGGTACAATGAGCAGTTCTTC. Translated: CASSPPILAGGYNEQFF. Complete variable domain (other parts from reference TRBV5-1 and TRBJ2-1): KAGVTQTPRYLIKTRGQQVTLSCSPISGHRSVSWYQQTPGQGLQFLFEYFSETQRNKGNFPGRFSGRQFSNSRSEMNVSTLELGDSALYLCASSPPILAGGYNEQFFGPGTRLTVL.

Ten or more counts support this clonotype. The chain recombines TRBV20-1 with TRBJ2-7; 8 bases align to TRBD1. J lost 1 base, V lost 0 bases, and 8 bases had no gene match. The CDR3 is 16 amino acids. Germline values: CDR1 DFQATT, CDR2 SNEGSKA (reference sequence). CDR3 coding DNA: TGCAGTGCTAGAGATCGTGAGACAGGGGATTCCTACGAGCAGTACTTC. Amino acids: CSARDRETGDSYEQYF.

This clonotype came up many times. DNA for the CDR3: TGCGCCAGCAGCTTGGACGGCACCTACGAGCAGTACTTC. This gives the protein CASSLDGTYEQYF. The chain links TRBV5-1 to TRBJ2-7; D not resolved. Trimming removed 0 bases from V and 2 bases from J, with 6 bases in between. The CDR3 sequence is 13 residues long. CDR1 is SGHRS and CDR2 is YFSETQ in the germline V gene.

This clonotype was detected ten times or more. The CDR3 region is CASGGAPGTYHEQYF. In nucleotides, the CDR3 is TGTGCCAGCGGGGGGGCGCCGGGCACTTACCACGAGCAGTACTTC. The chain couples TRBV27 to TRBJ2-7; D is perhaps TRBD2 (7 bases). Germline assignment: CDR1 MNHEY and CDR2 SMNVEV (reference sequence). CDR3 length equals 15 residues. V lost 8 bases to trimming and J lost 5 bases, with 22 bases between them.

This clonotype was counted many times. The rearrangement uses TRBV18 and TRBJ2-7, with a weak D call TRBD1 (6 bases). The CDR3 covers 12 residues. CDR1 KGHSH and CDR2 LQKENI come from the germline V gene. Trimming removed 5 bases at V and 5 bases at J, with 10 bases between. DNA for the CDR3: TGTGCCAGCTCATCGGACAGCCACGAGCAGTACTTC. As protein: CASSSDSHEQYF.

V is TRBV19 and J is TRBJ1-1; 7 positions agree with TRBD1. The germline V gene encodes CDR1 LNHDA and CDR2 SQIVND (reference sequence). The CDR3 loop spans 16 amino acids. V dropped 6 bases and J dropped 0; count of bases not matched to a gene: 10. The CDR3 region has the DNA TGTGCCAGTAGATCGGACAGGCGAAACATGAACACTGAAGCTTTCTTT. Translated, it gives CASRSDRRNMNTEAFF.

The table lists this clonotype with many counts. The chain recombines TRBV12-3 or TRBV12-4 with TRBJ1-2, with D possibly matching TRBD1 (5 bases). V was pared by 8 bases and J by 2 bases, with 15 bases between. This CDR3 is 14 amino acids long. The CDR3 DNA reads as TGTGCCAGCCACCCCACCGACAGAAACTATGGCTACACCTTC. This sequence encodes CASHPTDRNYGYTF.

This clonotype was detected many times. This chain connects TRBV6-2 or TRBV6-3 to TRBJ1-5; TRBD1 aligns across 7 bases. There are 15 residues in the CDR3. V shed 3 bases, J shed 7 bases, and the junction held 9 bases outside the gene matches. CDR1 is MNHEY, CDR2 SVGEGT, per germline. The CDR3 coding sequence is TGTGCCAGCAGTTATTCTGGGGGACAGTTCCAGCCCCAGCATTTT. Translation gives CASSYSGGQFQPQHF.

This clonotype was counted many times. The chain has TRBV25-1 and TRBJ1-1; 7 bases agree with TRBD1. Trimming at V came to 4 bases and at J to 6 bases, leaving 5 bases not matched to a gene. Germline V gene sequence: CDR1 MGHDK, CDR2 SYGVNS. The CDR3 totals 13 residues. CDR3 sequence reads: CASSVTGVAEAFF. The CDR3 DNA is TGTGCCAGCAGTGTTACAGGGGTTGCTGAAGCTTTCTTT.

Ten or more counts support this clonotype. The chain carries TRBV5-1 and TRBJ2-7; TRBD1 aligns across 9 bases. V lost 10 bases, J lost 3 bases, and 14 bases stayed unmatched. The CDR3 runs 15 residues. Germline lookup yields CDR1 SGHRS and CDR2 YFSETQ. As DNA, the CDR3 is TGCGCCTCACAGGGGACAGGGCTGTCACGCTACGAGCAGTACTTC. It yields the protein CASQGTGLSRYEQYF.

Many counts were recorded for this clonotype. The gene calls are TRBV5-1 and TRBJ1-2; D is ambiguous. Germline-derived CDR1 and CDR2 are SGHRS and YFSETQ. Deletions cut 0 bases from V and 3 bases from J, with 12 bases between. The CDR3 consists of 15 residues. The CDR3 DNA is TGCGCCAGCAGCTTGGGACAAATAGGCGACTATGGCTACACCTTC. Translated: CASSLGQIGDYGYTF.